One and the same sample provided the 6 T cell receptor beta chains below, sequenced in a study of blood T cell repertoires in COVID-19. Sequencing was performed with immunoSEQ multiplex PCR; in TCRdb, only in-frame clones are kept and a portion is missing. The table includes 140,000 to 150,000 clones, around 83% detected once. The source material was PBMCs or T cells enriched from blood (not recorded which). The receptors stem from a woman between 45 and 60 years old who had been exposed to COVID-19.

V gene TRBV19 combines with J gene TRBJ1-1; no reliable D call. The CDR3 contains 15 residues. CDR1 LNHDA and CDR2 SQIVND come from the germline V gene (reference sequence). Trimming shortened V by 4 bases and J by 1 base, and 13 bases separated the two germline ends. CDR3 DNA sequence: TGTGCCAGTAGTACCGCAAGAGTACCGAACACTGAAGCTTTCTTT. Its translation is CASSTARVPNTEAFF.

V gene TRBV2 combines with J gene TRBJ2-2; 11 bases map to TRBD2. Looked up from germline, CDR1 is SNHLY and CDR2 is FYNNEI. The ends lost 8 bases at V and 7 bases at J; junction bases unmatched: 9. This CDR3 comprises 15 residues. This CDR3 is CASHDSGGAGGELFF. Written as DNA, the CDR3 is TGTGCCAGCCACGATAGCGGGGGGGCCGGCGGGGAGCTGTTTTTT.

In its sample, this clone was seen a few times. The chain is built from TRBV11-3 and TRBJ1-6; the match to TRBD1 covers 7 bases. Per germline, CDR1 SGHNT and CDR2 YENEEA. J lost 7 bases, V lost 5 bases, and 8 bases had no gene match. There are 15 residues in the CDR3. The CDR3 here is CASSATGAGNSPLHF. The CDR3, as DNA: TGTGCCAGCAGCGCAACAGGGGCAGGGAATTCACCCCTCCACTTT.

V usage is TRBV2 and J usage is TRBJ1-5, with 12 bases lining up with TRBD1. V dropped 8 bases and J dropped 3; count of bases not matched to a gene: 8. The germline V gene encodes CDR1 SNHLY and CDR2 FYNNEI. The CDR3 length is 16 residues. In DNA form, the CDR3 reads TGTGCCAGCGATCCAGGGACAGGGGGCCACAATCAGCCCCAGCATTTT. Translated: CASDPGTGGHNQPQHF.

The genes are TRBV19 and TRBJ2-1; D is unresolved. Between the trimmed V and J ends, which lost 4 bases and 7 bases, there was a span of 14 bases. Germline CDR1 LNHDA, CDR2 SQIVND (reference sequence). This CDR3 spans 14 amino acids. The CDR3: CASSTLSPGNEQFF. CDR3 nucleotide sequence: TGTGCCAGTAGTACCCTTTCCCCAGGAAATGAGCAGTTCTTC.

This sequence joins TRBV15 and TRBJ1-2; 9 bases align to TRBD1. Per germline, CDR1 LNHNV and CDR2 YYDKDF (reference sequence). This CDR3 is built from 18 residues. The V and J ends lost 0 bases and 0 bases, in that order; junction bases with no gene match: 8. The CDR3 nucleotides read TGTGCCACCAGCAGAGATTTGGGGACAGGGTTTGCTAACTATGGCTACACCTTC. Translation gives CATSRDLGTGFANYGYTF. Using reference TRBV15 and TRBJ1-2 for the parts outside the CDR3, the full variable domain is DAMVIQNPRYQVTQFGKPVTLSCSQTLNHNVMYWYQQKSSQAPKLLFHYYDKDFNNEADTPDNFQSRRPNTSFCFLDIRSPGLGDTAMYLCATSRDLGTGFANYGYTFGSGTRLTVV.